This T cell receptor (beta chain) was recovered during a study of cytotoxic CD8 clonotypes in ibrutinib-treated CLL. There are 17 residues in the CDR3. Germline CDR1 reads MGHRA; CDR2 reads YSYEKL. The ends lost 0 bases at V and 6 bases at J; junction bases unmatched: 6. Generated by immunoSEQ multiplex PCR, the TCRdb table keeps only in-frame clones and is missing some. The top ten hold 20% to 25% of the sample, which has more than 75,000 clones, around 77% seen once. The chain carries TRBV4-1 and TRBJ2-3; 13 positions match TRBD2. The sample in question was PBMCs, obtained after 24 months of ibrutinib treatment. The source of this sequence is a human donor with chronic lymphocytic leukemia. The CDR3 loop reads CASSQDRATSGRDTQYF. In DNA, the CDR3 is TGCGCCAGCAGCCAAGATCGTGCGACTAGCGGGAGGGATACGCAGTATTTT.